This entry is about one TCR beta chain. What it binds is unknown. This sample is drawn from a study of T cells in Graves' hyperthyroidism and ophthalmopathy. Broader study findings: The model anticipated ophthalmopathy a median about six months pre-onset.

RNA transcripts were the template for amplifying TCR beta CDR3 regions. Researchers ran a first-round RT-PCR on the TCR CDR3 using the HTBI primer set. TCRdb fed the multiplex PCR reads into MiXCR, producing one record per CDR3 protein. Of some 400,000 distinct CDR3 sequences in the sample, roughly 13% were seen once. Trimming took 2 bases from V and 1 from J, leaving 5 bases between them. Germline CDR1 and CDR2: MGHRA and YSYEKL. There are 13 residues in the CDR3. The chain combines TRBV4-1 with TRBJ1-1, with no clear D. The sequencing input was blood. This receptor was taken from a man aged 30 to 45 with Graves' hyperthyroidism that later progressed to Graves' ophthalmopathy. CDR3 sequence: CASSQIPNTEAFF. CDR3 nucleotide sequence: TGCGCCAGCAGCCAAATCCCGAACACTGAAGCTTTCTTT.